The 17 T cell receptor beta chains given below trace back to one sample, sequenced in a study of siplizumab effects on memory and regulatory T cells. The repertoire was sequenced with immunoSEQ multiplex PCR; TCRdb's copy has only in-frame clones and lacks some. This sample has approximately 100,000 clones; 90% to 95% occur once, and the top ten carry roughly 0.6%. The specimen was Tregs sorted from blood. All receptors come from a human donor in good health.

The chain couples TRBV5-1 to TRBJ2-1; D is unclear. The germline V and J ends were trimmed by 1 base and 9 bases, with 11 bases remaining between them. There are 13 residues in the CDR3. The germline CDR1 and CDR2 sequences are SGHRS and YFSETQ. As DNA, the CDR3 is TGCGCCAGCAGCTTGTTCACATACGGTGAGCAGTTCTTC. This encodes CASSLFTYGEQFF.

The chain is built from TRBV28 and TRBJ1-5, with a weak D call TRBD1 (5 bases). Deletions cut 8 bases from V and 5 bases from J, with 16 bases between. Per the germline V gene, CDR1 is MDHEN and CDR2 is SYDVKM. The CDR3 covers 14 residues. The CDR3 bases are TGTGCCAGCGGGGGGGTGCGGGTCTATCAGCCCCAGCATTTT. Amino acid sequence: CASGGVRVYQPQHF.

V gene TRBV5-1 combines with J gene TRBJ2-7; D uncertain. Germline CDR1 and CDR2: SGHRS and YFSETQ. CDR3 length: 13 amino acids. V lost 4 bases and J 3 bases, leaving 11 bases between the germline ends. The CDR3 protein is CASSVQISYEQYF. CDR3 DNA: TGCGCCAGCAGCGTACAAATTAGCTACGAGCAGTACTTC.

The V and J genes are TRBV27 and TRBJ2-2; D remains unclear. CDR1 and CDR2 (germline): MNHEY, SMNVEV (reference sequence). The CDR3 is 12 amino acids. The V gene lost 4 bases and the J gene lost 13 bases, with 13 bases spanning the gap. Here the CDR3 reads CASSSLGSLLFF. As DNA, the CDR3 is TGTGCCAGCAGTTCCCTGGGAAGCCTGCTGTTTTTT.

The chain couples TRBV5-1 to TRBJ1-5, with TRBD1 matching over 8 bases. This CDR3 region has 15 residues. V shed 4 bases, J shed 7 bases, and the junction held 10 bases outside the gene matches. The V gene's germline CDR1 is SGHRS and CDR2 YFSETQ. CDR3 loop: CASSLGTGSGQPQHF. DNA for the CDR3: TGCGCCAGCAGCCTGGGGACAGGCTCTGGGCAGCCCCAGCATTTT.

The V call is TRBV10-3, the J call TRBJ1-2; the match to TRBD1 covers 7 bases. Germline CDR1 is ENHRY and CDR2 is SYGVKD. V shed 6 bases and J 2 bases; nucleotides not matched to a gene: 6. This CDR3 has 14 amino acids. The CDR3 DNA follows: TGTGCCATCAGCAAGGGACAGAAGAACTATGGCTACACCTTC. Amino acid sequence: CAISKGQKNYGYTF.

This clone was seen a handful of times. The V call is TRBV10-1, the J call TRBJ1-1; perhaps TRBD1 as D (6 bases). V lost 4 bases and J lost 5, with 14 bases in between. CDR1 WNHNN and CDR2 SYGVQD come from the germline V gene (reference sequence). CDR3 length: 14 amino acids. The CDR3 DNA reads as TGCGCCAGCAGTGTAGAACAGGGATCGACTGAAGCTTTCTTT. This gives the protein CASSVEQGSTEAFF.

V and J are TRBV5-6 and TRBJ2-7, with 8 bases fitting TRBD2. CDR1 is SGHDT and CDR2 is YYEEEE in the germline V gene. Trimming cost V 6 bases and J 3 bases; bases outside gene matches: 11. This CDR3 has 15 amino acids. The CDR3 region is CASTSMWRGDYEQYF. The CDR3 DNA reads TGTGCCAGCACATCAATGTGGCGGGGGGACTACGAGCAGTACTTC. Full variable domain (rest looked up from reference TRBV5-6 and TRBJ2-7): DAGVTQSPTHLIKTRGQQVTLRCSPKSGHDTVSWYQQALGQGPQFIFQYYEEEERQRGNFPDRFSGHQFPNYSSELNVNALLLGDSALYLCASTSMWRGDYEQYFGPGTRLTVT.

The V gene is TRBV9, the J gene TRBJ2-5; 7 bases align to TRBD1. Unmatched junction bases numbered 8, after V lost 3 bases and J lost 3 bases. Germline CDR1 SGDLS, CDR2 YYNGEE. This CDR3 spans 15 amino acids. The DNA of the CDR3 is TGTGCCAGCAGCGAATCCGGGACAGAGAAAGAGACCCAGTACTTC. Protein product: CASSESGTEKETQYF. The full variable domain, completed using reference TRBV9 and TRBJ2-5, is DSGVTQTPKHLITATGQRVTLRCSPRSGDLSVYWYQQSLDQGLQFLIQYYNGEERAKGNILERFSAQQFPDLHSELNLSSLELGDSALYFCASSESGTEKETQYFGPGTRLLVL.

The chain carries TRBV6-5 and TRBJ2-7; D gene ambiguous. V was shortened by 6 bases and J by 2 bases, with 14 bases between the two germline ends. This CDR3 spans 14 amino acids. Germline values: CDR1 MNHEY, CDR2 SVGAGI. The CDR3, as DNA: TGTGCCAGCAGCAAACTCCCGGCCACCTACGAGCAGTACTTC. Amino acids: CASSKLPATYEQYF.

The chain combines TRBV28 with TRBJ1-2; the D is unclear. The CDR3 spans 17 residues. Trimming took 3 bases from V and 5 from J, leaving 22 bases between them. In germline, CDR1 is MDHEN, CDR2 SYDVKM. This CDR3 reads CASSFRRAQKAYYGYTF. In DNA, the CDR3 is TGTGCCAGCAGTTTCAGAAGGGCCCAAAAAGCATATTATGGCTACACCTTC.

This sequence joins TRBV5-1 and TRBJ1-5; 10 positions match TRBD1. Germline values: CDR1 SGHRS, CDR2 YFSETQ. This CDR3 has 17 residues. J was trimmed by 0 bases and V by 2 bases; bases with no gene match: 5. This CDR3 is CASSLGTGVYSNQPQHF. DNA of the CDR3: TGCGCCAGCAGCTTAGGGACAGGGGTTTATAGCAATCAGCCCCAGCATTTT.

The rearrangement joins TRBV29-1 to TRBJ1-2, with a weak D call TRBD1 (5 bases). This CDR3 contains 16 residues. CDR1 is SQVTM and CDR2 is ANQGSEA in the germline V gene. V was shortened by 4 bases and J by 1 base, with 19 bases between the two germline ends. CDR3: CSVVGELRGGNYGYTF. CDR3 in DNA: TGCAGCGTTGTGGGGGAGTTGAGGGGAGGTAACTATGGCTACACCTTC.

V and J are TRBV5-1 and TRBJ1-1, with D possibly being TRBD1 (5 bases). The germline CDR1 and CDR2 sequences are SGHRS and YFSETQ. The CDR3 runs to 14 residues. V was trimmed by 4 bases and J by 1 base, leaving 11 bases between them. Here the CDR3 DNA reads TGCGCCAGCAGCCTGGTGGGGGGGAACACTGAAGCTTTCTTT. Translating it yields CASSLVGGNTEAFF. Combining the CDR3 with reference TRBV5-1 and TRBJ1-1 gives the whole variable domain KAGVTQTPRYLIKTRGQQVTLSCSPISGHRSVSWYQQTPGQGLQFLFEYFSETQRNKGNFPGRFSGRQFSNSRSEMNVSTLELGDSALYLCASSLVGGNTEAFFGQGTRLTVV.

This clone has just one count. The chain has TRBV29-1 and TRBJ2-3, with no clear D. Trimming removed 5 bases at V and 0 bases at J, with 6 bases between. This CDR3 has 12 amino acids. Looked up from germline, CDR1 is SQVTM and CDR2 is ANQGSEA. The CDR3, as DNA: TGCAGCGTTTGGGTCAGCACAGATACGCAGTATTTT. The encoded protein is CSVWVSTDTQYF.

The genes are TRBV15 and TRBJ1-5; no clear D gene. The ends were cut back, 1 base at V and 5 bases at J, with 6 bases in the middle. This CDR3 region has 13 residues. CDR1 LNHNV and CDR2 YYDKDF come from the germline V gene (reference sequence). CDR3 DNA: TGTGCCACCAGCAGAGTAGTGGATCAGCCCCAGCATTTT. It yields the protein CATSRVVDQPQHF.

The rearrangement links TRBV19 to TRBJ2-5; 10 positions agree with TRBD1. The germline V gene encodes CDR1 LNHDA and CDR2 SQIVND (reference sequence). V lost 5 bases, J lost 2 bases, and 8 bases stayed unmatched. The CDR3 is made up of 16 amino acids. The CDR3 protein is CASSSRDRGYQETQYF. CDR3 bases: TGTGCCAGTAGTTCCCGGGACAGGGGATATCAAGAGACCCAGTACTTC.